The 14 T cell receptor beta chains reported below all come from one sample, sequenced in a study of human T cells and chemical hapten exposure. Time point specified: patch test 1, 2 weeks after DPC sensitization. Sample treatment: therapeutic diphenylcyclopropenone sensitization with weekly scalp DPC. Unfractionated whole blood yielded the extracted total RNA. TCRdb processed the RACE reads anew with MiXCR; each CDR3 protein has one entry. The sample holds approximately 41,000 distinct CDR3 sequences, under 5% seen once. The material sequenced was whole blood, taken in connection with sensitization to the hapten diphenylcyclopropenone (DPC). The receptors were sampled from a man in his fifties with alopecia areata. Some clones in this sample may be carry-over from other donors' samples.

In its sample, this clonotype was seen a few times. V and J are TRBV5-5 and TRBJ2-1; the match to TRBD2 covers 9 bases. Losses at the gene ends were 2 bases for V and 0 bases for J; bases not matched to a gene: 9. The CDR3 sequence is 18 residues long. CDR1 is SGHKS and CDR2 is YYEKEE in the germline V gene (reference sequence). This chain's CDR3 is CASSFHSDSGSSYNEQFF. CDR3 nucleotide sequence: TGTGCCAGCAGCTTTCATAGCGATAGCGGGAGCTCCTACAATGAGCAGTTCTTC.

This clonotype was seen many times. This rearrangement joins TRBV27 to TRBJ2-3, with D perhaps TRBD1 or TRBD2 (6 bases each). This CDR3 has 15 residues. Germline CDR1 and CDR2: MNHEY and SMNVEV (reference sequence). The V gene lost 3 bases and the J gene lost 2 bases, with 12 bases spanning the gap. The CDR3 DNA reads TGTGCCAGCAGTTTTAAGGGGGACTTCACAGATACGCAGTATTTT. This encodes CASSFKGDFTDTQYF.

This clonotype has ten or more counts. The J gene is TRBJ1-1, the V gene TRBV7-2, with D possibly matching TRBD1 (5 bases). The CDR3 has 15 amino acids. CDR1 SGHTA and CDR2 FQGNSA come from the germline V gene. V was shortened by 1 base and J by 4 bases, with 13 bases between the two germline ends. CDR3 sequence: CASSLVGQGGTEAFF. CDR3 DNA sequence: TGTGCCAGCAGCTTAGTTGGTCAGGGTGGCACTGAAGCTTTCTTT. The whole variable domain, filled in from reference TRBV7-2 and TRBJ1-1, reads GAGVSQSPSNKVTEKGKDVELRCDPISGHTALYWYRQSLGQGLEFLIYFQGNSAPDKSGLPSDRFSAERTGGSVSTLTIQRTQQEDSAVYLCASSLVGQGGTEAFFGQGTRLTVV.

Ten or more counts support this clonotype. The gene calls are TRBV7-9 and TRBJ1-2; D possibly corresponds to TRBD1 (5 bases). Trimming removed 1 base at V and 1 base at J, with 10 bases between. The CDR3 totals 15 residues. Germline assignment: CDR1 SEHNR and CDR2 FQNEAQ (reference sequence). The CDR3 protein is CASSLDQGINYGYTF. The DNA for the CDR3 is TGTGCCAGCAGCTTAGATCAGGGCATTAACTATGGCTACACCTTC.

The chain uses TRBV12-5 and TRBJ2-3; D is uncertain. Per germline, CDR1 LGHNT and CDR2 FRNRAP. Trimming stripped 1 base from V and 2 bases from J, with 4 bases between. CDR3 size: 13 residues. The CDR3 nucleotides are TGTGCTAGTGGTTTGGGGCACACAGATACGCAGTATTTT. The encoded protein is CASGLGHTDTQYF.

The genes are TRBV27 and TRBJ1-6; D not certain. This CDR3 is 15 amino acids long. Germline V gene data show CDR1 as MNHEY and CDR2 as SMNVEV (reference sequence). The V end was cut by 5 bases, the J end by 1 base, with 9 bases between. This CDR3 reads CASSPVGSYNSPLHF. The CDR3 nucleotides are TGTGCCAGCAGTCCCGTAGGGTCCTATAATTCACCCCTCCACTTT.

In its sample, this clonotype was seen many times. The chain combines TRBV11-2 with TRBJ2-7, with 7 bases identical to TRBD1. Germline-derived CDR1 and CDR2 are SGHAT and FQNNGV. The ends lost 5 bases at V and 5 bases at J; junction bases unmatched: 12. The CDR3 contains 15 residues. CDR3 sequence: CASSPPGQIIHEQYF. CDR3 sequence (DNA): TGTGCCAGCAGCCCACCGGGACAGATCATCCACGAGCAGTACTTC.

There are many counts of this clonotype. The chain combines TRBV4-1 with TRBJ2-3; 9 nucleotides agree with TRBD2. The CDR3 length is 17 residues. Germline values: CDR1 MGHRA, CDR2 YSYEKL. Trimming took 1 base from V and 2 from J; bases not matched to a gene: 7. CDR3 protein: CASSQAGSGSITDTQYF. The CDR3 coding sequence is TGCGCCAGCAGCCAAGCCGGTAGCGGGAGTATCACAGATACGCAGTATTTT.

This clonotype has a count of ten or more. The chain recombines TRBV7-3 with TRBJ2-7; 9 bases are shared with TRBD1. Trimming at V came to 1 base and at J to 6 bases, leaving 1 base not matched to a gene. The germline gives CDR1 SGHTA, CDR2 FQGTGA. The CDR3 extends over 13 amino acids. CDR3: CASSLNRGREQYF. CDR3 coding DNA: TGTGCCAGCAGCTTAAACAGGGGGCGCGAGCAGTACTTC.

In its sample, this clonotype was seen many times. The rearrangement joins TRBV25-1 to TRBJ2-2, with TRBD2 matching over 9 bases. Trimming removed 3 bases from V and 7 bases from J; junction bases left unmatched: 6. The CDR3 sequence is 15 residues long. From germline, CDR1 is MGHDK and CDR2 SYGVNS. Written as DNA, the CDR3 is TGTGCCAGCAGTGATCTCGGACTAGCGAGCGGGGAGCTGTTTTTT. It is translated as CASSDLGLASGELFF.

This clonotype was recorded at least ten times. This chain uses TRBV7-8 with TRBJ2-3; TRBD2 matches at 16 bases. Germline trimming cut 0 bases from V and 5 bases from J; bases unmatched to any gene: 5. This CDR3 is built from 18 residues. The germline gives CDR1 SGHVS, CDR2 FQNEAQ. The CDR3 coding sequence is TGTGCCAGCAGCTTAGCGGGGACTAGCGGGAGGGCCGTAGATACGCAGTATTTT. Translated, it gives CASSLAGTSGRAVDTQYF.

This clonotype was recorded many times. The chain combines TRBV9 with TRBJ2-3; possibly TRBD1 for D (5 bases). V lost 2 bases to trimming and J lost 0 bases, with 13 bases between them. Per germline, CDR1 SGDLS and CDR2 YYNGEE. The CDR3 spans 16 residues. CDR3 region: CASSVGSDSSTDTQYF. DNA for the CDR3: TGTGCCAGCAGCGTCGGGTCCGACAGCAGCACAGATACGCAGTATTTT.

This clonotype occurred many times. Here the CDR3 reads CSAVSAVGTDTQYF. The CDR3, as DNA: TGCAGTGCCGTCTCGGCGGTGGGAACAGATACGCAGTATTTT. V is TRBV20-1 and J is TRBJ2-3; D gene unclear. With 6 bases removed from V and 3 bases from J, the gap between germline ends came to 16 bases. Germline CDR1 and CDR2: DFQATT and SNEGSKA (reference sequence). The length of the CDR3 is 14 residues.

This clonotype has ten or more counts. The gene calls are TRBV20-1 and TRBJ1-5; a possible D gene is TRBD1 (6 bases). This CDR3 has 15 residues. Germline V gene sequence: CDR1 DFQATT, CDR2 SNEGSKA (reference sequence). V shed 3 bases and J shed 2 bases, with 14 bases lying between them. For the CDR3, the DNA is TGCAGTGCTAGTACAGGGTCTAGGGGCAATCAGCCCCAGCATTTT. This encodes CSASTGSRGNQPQHF.